The present T cell receptor (beta chain) was sequenced within a study of shared clonotypes between healthy human individuals. Study-level information: CD8 memory received one plate per donor, CD8 naive two, CD4 memory three and CD4 naive three. The study's findings and limits: It was anticipated that sequencing depth would influence how many clonotypes donors shared.

Naive CD8 isolation took CD45RO-negative cells positively selected for CCR7 and excluded terminally differentiated effector memory CD45RA+ cells. Concerning this clone itself: The antigen remains unidentified.

Data came from immunoSEQ multiplex PCR; TCRdb stores just in-frame clones and leaves some out. The sample lists some 2.1 million clones, over 85% seen once, with around 1.8% in the top ten. The CDR3 spans 13 residues. Germline assignment: CDR1 MDHEN and CDR2 SYDVKM. Between the trimmed V and J ends, which lost 8 bases and 1 base, there was a span of 12 bases. The sample was naive CD8+ T cells from PBMCs. This chain joins TRBV28 and TRBJ2-7, with D unclear. The TCR was taken from a man aged 18 to 29 in good health. Some clones in this sample may be carry-over from other donors' samples. CDR3 nucleotides: TGTGCCAGCGGCATTGAGCTATCCTACGAGCAGTACTTC. This encodes CASGIELSYEQYF.